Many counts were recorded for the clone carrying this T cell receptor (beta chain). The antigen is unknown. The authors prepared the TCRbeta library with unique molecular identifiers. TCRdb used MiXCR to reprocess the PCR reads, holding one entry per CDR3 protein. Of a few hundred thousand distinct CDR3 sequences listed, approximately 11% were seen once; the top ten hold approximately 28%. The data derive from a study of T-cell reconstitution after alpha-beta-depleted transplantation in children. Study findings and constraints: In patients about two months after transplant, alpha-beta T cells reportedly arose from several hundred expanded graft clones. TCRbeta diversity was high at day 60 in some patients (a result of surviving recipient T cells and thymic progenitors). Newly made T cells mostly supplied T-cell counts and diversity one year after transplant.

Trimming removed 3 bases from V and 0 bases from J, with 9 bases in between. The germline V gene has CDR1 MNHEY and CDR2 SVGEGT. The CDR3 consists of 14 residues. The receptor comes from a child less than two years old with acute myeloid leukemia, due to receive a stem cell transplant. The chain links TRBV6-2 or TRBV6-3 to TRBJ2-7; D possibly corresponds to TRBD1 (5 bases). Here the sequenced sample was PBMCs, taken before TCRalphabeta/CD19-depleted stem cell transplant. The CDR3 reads CASSYRQLSYEQYF. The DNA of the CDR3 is TGTGCCAGCAGTTATCGACAGCTCTCCTACGAGCAGTACTTC.